This T cell receptor (beta chain) originates from a study of T-cell reconstitution after alpha-beta-depleted transplantation in children. For TCRbeta, the library was prepared with unique molecular identifiers. From the PCR reads, TCRdb called clonotypes with MiXCR, one entry per CDR3 protein. The sample gives hundreds of thousands of distinct CDR3 sequences, around a sixth of which show up once; approximately 1.1% is in the top ten. The receptor comes from a human donor who donated a stem cell graft to a child with acute myeloid leukemia. The sequenced sample was PBMCs from the stem cell graft donor, obtained from the stem cell graft.

The CDR3 DNA reads TGTGCCAGCAGCAGAGACAGTAGGGTTACTAACTATGGCTACACCTTC. This sequence encodes CASSRDSRVTNYGYTF. V gene TRBV7-9 combines with J gene TRBJ1-2; TRBD1 might be the D (5 bases). The V and J ends lost 5 bases and 0 bases respectively, with 16 bases between them. The length of the CDR3 is 16 residues. Germline CDR1 SEHNR, CDR2 FQNEAQ (reference sequence). Full variable domain (remainder filled in from reference TRBV7-9 and TRBJ1-2): DTGVSQNPRHKITKRGQNVTFRCDPISEHNRLYWYRQTLGQGPEFLTYFQNEAQLEKSRLLSDRFSAERPKGSFSTLEIQRTEQGDSAMYLCASSRDSRVTNYGYTFGSGTRLTVV.